This T cell receptor beta chain was obtained from a study of OX40 agonist ivuxolimab in advanced cancers. About the research overall: In this trial design, patients received ivuxolimab intravenously at 0.01 to 10 mg/kg every 2 weeks. A male proportion of around 86% was recorded, with mean age around 64 years and range roughly 20 to 90.

Comments on this clone: Its antigen is not known.

Trimming pared 2 bases from V and 2 bases from J, leaving 11 bases between. The CDR3 loop spans 15 amino acids. CDR1 is SGDLS and CDR2 is YYNGEE in the germline V gene. Whole-study results and caveats: Mean expanded clone counts were higher in CD8+ than CD4+ T cells.

The method was immunoSEQ multiplex PCR; TCRdb's version includes in-frame clones alone and lacks a portion of them. The profile shows roughly 72,000 clones, 81% of them singletons. Sequences were derived from CD4+ or CD8+ T cells sorted from blood, sampled in a trial of the OX40 agonist ivuxolimab. The receptor's source is an adult with an advanced solid tumor such as melanoma, head and neck, liver or kidney cancer. The chain uses TRBV9 and TRBJ1-3, with a weak D call TRBD1 (5 bases). The CDR3: CASSVGGIAGNTIYF. CDR3 nucleotide sequence: TGTGCCAGCAGCGTGGGGGGGATCGCTGGAAACACCATATATTTT.